The clone carrying this T cell receptor beta chain was observed a handful of times. The antigen is undetermined. The sample's treatment: approximately nine-day PBMC culture with coronavirus spike peptide pools or control peptides (ViraFEST assay). This entry is derived from a study of vaccination and CD4 T cells after COVID-19. Study summary: Post-vaccine sample collection happened at a median of 72 days after dose two, ranging 14 to 241. As a positive control, some control cultures were given a CEFX pool, while others were given an HIV-1 Nef pool or no peptide.

CDR3 length equals 12 residues. CDR1 and CDR2 from the germline V gene are MNHEY and SVGAGI. V lost 4 bases, J lost 5 bases, and 8 bases lay in between. Once obtained from cultured CD4+ T cells, the DNA was sequenced using the Oncomine TCR Beta short-read assay. Extraction of genomic DNA was performed on cultured CD4+ T cells. TCRdb redid the calling of the PCR reads with MiXCR, one entry per CDR3 protein. The repertoire holds about 19,000 distinct CDR3 sequences, with approximately 53% as singletons. The chain has TRBV6-5 and TRBJ1-2; D perhaps matches TRBD1 (5 bases). The sequencing sample was made of CD4+ T cells from blood, cultured in vitro. The clonotype was recovered from a human donor who had recovered from COVID-19. CDR3: CASSLTDYGYTF. CDR3 nucleotide sequence: TGTGCCAGCAGTTTGACAGATTATGGCTACACCTTC.